These 9 T cell receptor beta chains share one sample of origin, sequenced in a study of vaccination and CD4 T cells after COVID-19. Their target antigens are unknown. Cultured CD4+ T-cell DNA underwent Oncomine TCR Beta short-read sequencing. Using the QIAamp micro DNA kit, genomic DNA was extracted from the CD4+ T cells that had been cultured. TCRdb ran MiXCR on the PCR reads and lists one entry per CDR3 protein. The data hold some 9,000 distinct CDR3 sequences, with over 25% observed a single time. The treatment was: approximately 10-day PBMC culture with coronavirus spike peptide pools or control peptides (ViraFEST assay). CD4+ T cells of the unexposed donor were collected before the COVID-19 pandemic (2011-2018). Sequenced sample: CD4+ T cells from blood, cultured in vitro. The source is a human donor in good health.

This clonotype is labeled medium-sized. This rearrangement joins TRBV15 to TRBJ2-3, with D perhaps matching TRBD1 or TRBD2 (6 bases each). V was shortened by 2 bases and J by 9 bases, with 18 bases between the two germline ends. Germline CDR1 is LNHNV and CDR2 is YYDKDF (reference sequence). CDR3 length equals 15 residues. CDR3 sequence: CATSRRGVDSLTQYF. In DNA, the CDR3 is TGTGCCACCAGCAGACGCGGGGTGGACAGCCTAACGCAGTATTTT.

The V gene is TRBV19, the J gene TRBJ1-2; the match to TRBD1 covers 8 bases. V gave up 1 base and J gave up 1 base; unmatched junction bases: 8. The CDR3 totals 17 residues. The V gene's germline CDR1 is LNHDA and CDR2 SQIVND (reference sequence). The CDR3 region is CASSIAGTGDLNYGYTF. In DNA form, the CDR3 reads TGTGCCAGTAGTATAGCTGGGACAGGCGATCTTAACTATGGCTACACCTTC.

The V gene is TRBV4-3, the J gene TRBJ2-3, with a tentative D call TRBD2 (5 bases). V was clipped by 1 base and J by 1 base, with 6 bases between them. Germline V gene lookup returns CDR1 LGHNA and CDR2 YSLEER. The CDR3 loop spans 14 amino acids. CDR3 nucleotide sequence: TGCGCCAGCAGCCAAGGGCGGGGCACAGATACGCAGTATTTT. Its translation is CASSQGRGTDTQYF.

This clonotype was seen more than once but under ten times. The V gene is TRBV11-3, the J gene TRBJ2-7, with 10 bases identical to TRBD1. The ends lost 5 bases at V and 4 bases at J; junction bases unmatched: 5. The CDR3 extends over 14 amino acids. The V gene's germline CDR1 is SGHNT and CDR2 YENEEA. The chain's CDR3 is CASSPGTGAYEQYF. CDR3 DNA: TGTGCCAGCAGCCCGGGGACAGGGGCGTACGAGCAGTACTTC.

This clonotype was seen more than once but under ten times. V gene TRBV7-2 combines with J gene TRBJ2-3; TRBD1 is a possible D gene (5 bases). Germline V lookup: CDR1 SGHTA, CDR2 FQGNSA. The CDR3 has 15 residues. V lost 7 bases to trimming and J lost 2 bases, with 16 bases between them. CDR3 residues: CASIEAGFPTDTQYF. The DNA for the CDR3 is TGTGCCAGCATCGAAGCAGGGTTTCCCACAGATACGCAGTATTTT. The variable domain in full, completed from reference TRBV7-2 and TRBJ2-3, reads GAGVSQSPSNKVTEKGKDVELRCDPISGHTALYWYRQSLGQGLEFLIYFQGNSAPDKSGLPSDRFSAERTGGSVSTLTIQRTQQEDSAVYLCASIEAGFPTDTQYFGPGTRLTVL.

In this sample, this clonotype is medium-sized (0.01 to 0.1%). This chain links TRBV27 with TRBJ1-1; a possible D gene is TRBD1 (6 bases). Germline V gene data show CDR1 as MNHEY and CDR2 as SMNVEV (reference sequence). The CDR3 loop spans 14 amino acids. V lost 3 bases and J lost 5, with 13 bases in between. DNA for the CDR3: TGTGCCAGCAGTTTTACCACAGGGTTAACTGAAGCTTTCTTT. This encodes CASSFTTGLTEAFF.

The V and J genes are TRBV4-3 and TRBJ1-2; D gene uncertain. Germline V gene lookup returns CDR1 LGHNA and CDR2 YSLEER. Between the trimmed V and J ends, which lost 0 bases and 0 bases, there was a span of 14 bases. The CDR3 is 17 residues long. The CDR3 region has the DNA TGCGCCAGCAGCCAAGATTCAGGTTTTGAAGCTAACTATGGCTACACCTTC. The encoded protein is CASSQDSGFEANYGYTF.

This chain joins TRBV28 and TRBJ2-5, with a possible D match to TRBD1 (5 bases). The CDR3 sequence is 14 residues long. Trimming took 2 bases from V and 2 from J, leaving 9 bases between them. CDR1 MDHEN and CDR2 SYDVKM come from the germline V gene. In nucleotides, the CDR3 is TGTGCCAGCAGTTTAAGTGCAGGGCAAGAGACCCAGTACTTC. This sequence encodes CASSLSAGQETQYF.

By sample share, this clonotype is medium-sized. The rearrangement uses TRBV7-3 and TRBJ2-5; D unclear. The CDR3 consists of 14 residues. V was clipped by 1 base and J by 7 bases, with 13 bases between them. Looked up from germline, CDR1 is SGHTA and CDR2 is FQGTGA. DNA of the CDR3: TGTGCCAGCAGCTTAATGGTCGGACCGGGGACCCAGTACTTC. This translates into CASSLMVGPGTQYF.